The source of this T cell receptor beta chain is a study of T cells in localized non-small cell lung cancer. TCRdb's table, derived via immunoSEQ multiplex PCR, lists solely in-frame clones and lacks some. The sample records under 75,000 clones, 86% being singletons. Study-wide findings and caveats: There was an association of higher blood T cell density with longer overall survival.

For this clone: Antigen: not known.

This TCR was recovered from a male donor aged 60 or over with stage III squamous cell lung carcinoma. The sample here was peripheral blood, taken before any cancer treatment.

CDR3 nucleotides: TGTGCCAGCAGCCTAAACCCGGGAAACGAGCAGTACTTC. This gives the protein CASSLNPGNEQYF. V gene TRBV5-6 combines with J gene TRBJ2-7; tentatively, D is TRBD2 (5 bases). V lost 4 bases and J lost 5, with 13 bases in between. This CDR3 contains 13 residues. CDR1 SGHDT and CDR2 YYEEEE come from the germline V gene.